One sample yielded the 15 T cell receptor beta chains listed below, sequenced in a study of T cell responses to AZD1222 COVID-19 vaccine. Sequenced by immunoSEQ multiplex PCR; TCRdb stores in-frame clones only, minus some. The sample records about 180,000 clones, more than 80% being singletons. The sequences come from peripheral blood, collected on day 0 of AZD1222 vaccination. All receptors derive from an adult in good health.

A remark on this clone: One end of the junction fails to match germline, which may point to a read error. The chain uses TRBV5-8 and TRBJ2-2; TRBD2 matches at 9 bases. CDR1 and CDR2 from the germline V gene are SGHTS and YDEGEE. The CDR3 covers 17 residues. CDR3 residues: CASSSRGGQMVTRELFF. The CDR3 DNA follows: TGTGCCAGCAGCTCGCGGGGGGGACAGATGGTCACCCGGGAGCTGTTTTTT.

The chain's CDR3 is CASSPGAGQASQETQYF. The CDR3 DNA reads TGTGCCAGCAGCCCTGGGGCCGGACAGGCCAGCCAAGAGACCCAGTACTTC. V is TRBV13 and J is TRBJ2-5, with 7 bases that match TRBD1. Germline values: CDR1 PRHDT, CDR2 FYEKMQ (reference sequence). The CDR3 spans 17 residues. Losses at the gene ends were 5 bases for V and 1 base for J; bases not matched to a gene: 13.

V is TRBV6-4 and J is TRBJ2-1; 10 nucleotides match TRBD2. CDR3 size: 15 residues. Germline-derived CDR1 and CDR2 are MRHNA and SNTAGT. The trim removed 6 bases at V and 0 bases at J, leaving 2 bases unmatched. In DNA form, the CDR3 reads TGTGCCAGCAGCCCTAGCGGGGGCTCCTACAATGAGCAGTTCTTC. It yields the protein CASSPSGGSYNEQFF.

The CDR3 here is CASSQVGAYEQYF. The DNA for the CDR3 is TGTGCCAGCAGCCAAGTGGGCGCCTACGAGCAGTACTTC. V usage is TRBV11-3 and J usage is TRBJ2-7; D remains unclear. The CDR3 spans 13 residues. The V gene lost 5 bases and the J gene lost 2 bases, with 10 bases spanning the gap. The germline CDR1 and CDR2 sequences are SGHNT and YENEEA.

V usage is TRBV12-3 or TRBV12-4 and J usage is TRBJ2-3; 7 positions agree with TRBD2. The CDR3 contains 13 residues. V trimming: 3 bases; J trimming: 5 bases; junction bases outside the gene matches: 2. The DNA for the CDR3 is TGTGCCAGCAGTTTTGCGGGGGAAGATACGCAGTATTTT. It is translated as CASSFAGEDTQYF.

The chain is built from TRBV19 and TRBJ2-3; 10 bases agree with TRBD2. The germline gives CDR1 LNHDA, CDR2 SQIVND (reference sequence). Unmatched junction bases numbered 7, after V lost 6 bases and J lost 4 bases. This CDR3 is 15 amino acids long. CDR3 nucleotide sequence: TGTGCCAGTAGCGATACTAGCGGGGCGGCAGATACGCAGTATTTT. Translated, it gives CASSDTSGAADTQYF.

This clone was observed once. The CDR3 loop reads CASSPRTGYNSPLHF. In DNA form, the CDR3 reads TGTGCCAGCTCACCCCGGACAGGCTATAATTCACCCCTCCACTTT. The chain has TRBV18 and TRBJ1-6; 7 nucleotides align to TRBD1. Germline V gene lookup returns CDR1 KGHSH and CDR2 LQKENI. Unmatched junction bases numbered 2, after V lost 3 bases and J lost 3 bases. This CDR3 is built from 15 residues.

The rearrangement uses TRBV2 and TRBJ2-2; 9 bases fit TRBD1. The CDR3 has 15 residues. The J segment lost 4 bases and the V segment lost 7 bases, leaving 7 bases of the junction unmatched. Per the germline V gene, CDR1 is SNHLY and CDR2 is FYNNEI. As DNA, the CDR3 is TGTGCCAGCACCCGGGACAGGGTTTCCACCGGGGAGCTGTTTTTT. This sequence encodes CASTRDRVSTGELFF.

This CDR3 reads CASKGQPLDSGNTIYF. The CDR3 bases are TGTGCCAGCAAGGGACAGCCACTTGACTCTGGAAACACCATATATTTT. The chain links TRBV6-9 to TRBJ1-3, with 7 positions matching TRBD1. The V and J ends lost 7 bases and 0 bases, in that order; junction bases with no gene match: 9. This CDR3 comprises 16 residues. The germline V gene has CDR1 MNHGY and CDR2 SVAAGI.

The gene calls are TRBV5-4 and TRBJ1-3; unclear D gene. This CDR3 spans 16 amino acids. Germline lookup yields CDR1 SGHNT and CDR2 YYREEE (reference sequence). V was shortened by 1 base and J by 0 bases, with 11 bases between the two germline ends. CDR3 sequence reads: CASSLRAQTSGNTIYF. As DNA, the CDR3 is TGTGCCAGCAGCTTGAGGGCCCAGACCTCTGGAAACACCATATATTTT.

The V call is TRBV15, the J call TRBJ2-5; 8 bases fit TRBD2. V trimming: 5 bases; J trimming: 4 bases; junction bases outside the gene matches: 15. The germline V gene encodes CDR1 LNHNV and CDR2 YYDKDF (reference sequence). The CDR3 runs 17 residues. CDR3 coding DNA: TGTGCCACCAGCCCTCGGGGGGCGGGGACTAGGGCAGAGACCCAGTACTTC. It yields the protein CATSPRGAGTRAETQYF.

Notes on this clone: Other nucleotide sequences from this sample produce the same CDR3. The V call is TRBV6-5, the J call TRBJ1-5; D remains unclear. The length of the CDR3 is 11 residues. Per the germline V gene, CDR1 is MNHEY and CDR2 is SVGAGI. Trimming cost V 5 bases and J 5 bases, with 4 bases left between them. CDR3 sequence reads: CASSQDQPQHF. The CDR3, as DNA: TGTGCCAGCAGTCAGGATCAGCCCCAGCATTTT.

The chain recombines TRBV28 with TRBJ2-7; 8 bases align to TRBD1. Germline V gene lookup returns CDR1 MDHEN and CDR2 SYDVKM. Unmatched junction bases numbered 5, after V lost 1 base and J lost 0 bases. The length of the CDR3 is 16 residues. In DNA, the CDR3 is TGTGCCAGCAGTTTATACGGGACAGGACTCTCCTACGAGCAGTACTTC. It is translated as CASSLYGTGLSYEQYF.

The rearrangement joins TRBV6-2 or TRBV6-3 to TRBJ1-2; no firm D call. Germline assignment: CDR1 MNHEY and CDR2 SVGEGT. The V end lost 0 bases, the J end lost 5 bases, and 10 bases lay between the germline ends. The CDR3 totals 14 residues. This chain's CDR3 is CASSYSHTGYGYTF. CDR3 nucleotide sequence: TGTGCCAGCAGTTACTCGCACACGGGGTATGGCTACACCTTC.

V is TRBV27 and J is TRBJ1-6; D uncertain. Looked up from germline, CDR1 is MNHEY and CDR2 is SMNVEV (reference sequence). This CDR3 region has 12 residues. Trimming stripped 3 bases from V and 12 bases from J, with 9 bases between. The CDR3 is CASSFPQRPLHF. In DNA form, the CDR3 reads TGTGCCAGCAGTTTCCCGCAGCGACCCCTCCACTTT.